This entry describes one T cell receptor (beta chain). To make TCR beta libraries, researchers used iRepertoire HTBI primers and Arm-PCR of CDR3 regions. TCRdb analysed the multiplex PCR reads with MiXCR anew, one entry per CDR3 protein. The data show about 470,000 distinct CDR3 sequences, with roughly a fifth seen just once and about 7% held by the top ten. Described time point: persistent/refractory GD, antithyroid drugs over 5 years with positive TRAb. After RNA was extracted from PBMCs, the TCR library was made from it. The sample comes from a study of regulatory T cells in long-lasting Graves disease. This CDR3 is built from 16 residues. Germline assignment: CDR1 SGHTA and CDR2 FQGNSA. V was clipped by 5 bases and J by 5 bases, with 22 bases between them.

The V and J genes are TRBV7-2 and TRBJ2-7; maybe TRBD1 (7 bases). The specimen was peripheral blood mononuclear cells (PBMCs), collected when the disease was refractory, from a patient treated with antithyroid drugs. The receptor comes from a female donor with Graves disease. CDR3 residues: CASSLSSGGTADEQYF. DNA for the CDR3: TGTGCCAGCAGCCTTTCCTCTGGCGGGACAGCTGACGAGCAGTACTTC.